What follows are 2 T cell receptor beta chains derived from one specimen sequenced in a study of cytomegalovirus exposure and HLA in healthy donors (dated by TCRdb to the late 2010s). Library creation used the immunoSEQ multiplex PCR assay. For the multiplex PCR, a mixture combining 60 forward primers for TCR Vbeta segments and 13 reverse primers for TCR Jbeta segments was used. TCRdb re-hosts the immuneACCESS table, in-frame sequences only. Its copies lack some clones; in the studies checked, an unresolved V gene accounts for under half of them, and the cause for the rest is not known. The sample table records 100,000 to 150,000 clones; roughly four fifths of these occur just once. The ten largest clones capture 2.5% to 3.5% of the sample. The sequenced sample consisted of PBMCs. The receptors were gathered from a woman between 40 and 50 years old in good health and CMV-seropositive.

This chain uses TRBV2 with TRBJ2-7; TRBD1 is a possible D gene (6 bases). The CDR3 is made up of 13 amino acids. In germline, CDR1 is SNHLY, CDR2 FYNNEI. V lost 3 bases and J 7 bases, leaving 13 bases between the germline ends. The CDR3 DNA reads as TGTGCCAGCAGTGATTGGACAGAGGGGGAGCAGTACTTC. Translation: CASSDWTEGEQYF.

The rearrangement uses TRBV2 and TRBJ1-5; the D is unclear. From germline, CDR1 is SNHLY and CDR2 FYNNEI. Trimming cost V 4 bases and J 0 bases, with 16 bases left between them. The CDR3 is made up of 17 amino acids. CDR3 in amino acids: CASSVRLTGYSNQPQHF. CDR3 coding DNA: TGTGCCAGCAGTGTAAGACTAACTGGGTATAGCAATCAGCCCCAGCATTTT.